These T cell receptor beta chains were read from a single sample in a study of T cell repertoires in cytomegalovirus infection. MiXCR was run by TCRdb on the reads, yielding one entry per CDR3 protein. The sample yields about 180,000 distinct CDR3 sequences, around 15% seen once. The sample was PBMCs. These receptors came from a human donor in good health (CMV status not recorded). Some clones in this sample may be carry-over from other donors' samples. CDR3s include the opening cysteine and the closing phenylalanine or tryptophan. Size values are once, few and many counts, or a class for expanded clones, and some rows have none.

v_call,clone_size,j_call,cdr3_aa
TRBV5-1,few,TRBJ2-2,CASSLDRGLIGELFF
TRBV27,NA,TRBJ2-5,CASSLDQGGGETQYF
TRBV29-1,many,TRBJ2-1,CSTTGYNEQFF
TRBV4-1,many,TRBJ2-6,CASSQDGGGQGARGANVLTF
TRBV29-1,NA,TRBJ1-3,CSVQGGVGNTIYF
TRBV18,many,TRBJ1-2,CASSPDRTKGYGYTF
TRBV7-3,many,TRBJ1-1,CASSPRQGGKTEAFF
TRBV7-2,many,TRBJ1-3,CASSPGTIPSGNTIYF
TRBV7-6,many,TRBJ2-7,CASSPGQGFNEQYF
TRBV11-3,many,TRBJ2-1,CASSLVRGSEQFF
TRBV20-1,NA,TRBJ2-3,CSAEPGQGTDTQYF
TRBV5-6,NA,TRBJ1-5,CASSAVGYNQPQHF
TRBV7-2,once,TRBJ1-3,CASSLRVVGTSGNTIYF
TRBV28,many,TRBJ2-7,CASSVTLRSGGRRVEQYF
TRBV9,many,TRBJ1-1,CASSTSGGQEAFF
TRBV27,few,TRBJ2-1,CASSTQSGTEQFF
TRBV5-5,few,TRBJ2-7,CASSLRGRGYEQYF
TRBV25-1,many,TRBJ2-7,CASSNRDSPTSGRGYEQYF
TRBV12-3/TRBV12-4,many,TRBJ2-7,CASTRGGRNEQYF
TRBV28,few,TRBJ2-5,CASSSLTTGTSGYQETQYF
TRBV29-1,few,TRBJ2-7,CSAASGGAPYEQYF
TRBV7-2,many,TRBJ1-1,CASSLSPTTGFSGAWGEAFF
TRBV5-5,few,TRBJ1-5,CASSPRDNGNQPQHF
TRBV2,few,TRBJ2-1,CASSEAWGEQFF
TRBV19,few,TRBJ1-1,CASRGQGNEITEAFF
TRBV7-2,NA,TRBJ1-2,CASSLNRETRRYCYTF
TRBV28,few,TRBJ1-4,CASKDGSFNEKLFF
TRBV29-1,NA,TRBJ2-7,CSVGAVGNYEQYF
TRBV7-2,many,TRBJ2-2,CASRERLTGELFF
TRBV7-9,many,TRBJ1-2,CASRAGTADRNYGYTF
TRBV7-9,NA,TRBJ2-6,CATPAGEMSGANVLTF
TRBV27,NA,TRBJ2-4,CASSASGGNIQYF
TRBV28,NA,TRBJ2-7,CAIEEEGPYEQYF
TRBV28,few,TRBJ1-1,CASSPPRGSNTEAFF
TRBV7-3,NA,TRBJ2-1,CASSIGTSSYNEQFF
TRBV28,few,TRBJ2-3,CASSKDRGVDTQYF
TRBV5-6,NA,TRBJ1-5,CASSDGPPYSNQPQHF
TRBV2,NA,TRBJ1-3,CASKGGTGTEAGNTIYF
TRBV7-3,NA,TRBJ1-4,CASSTDTLEKLFF
TRBV7-2,many,TRBJ2-7,CASSLVGSSGEQYF
TRBV20-1,many,TRBJ2-2,CSARSREGRSGRTGELFF
TRBV20-1,many,TRBJ1-6,CSARDDGNSPLHF
TRBV19,few,TRBJ2-2,CASSIKTGISTGELFF
TRBV20-1,NA,TRBJ2-1,CSARGVNEQFF
TRBV28,few,TRBJ1-2,CASSSPLQGRYGYTF
TRBV7-9,NA,TRBJ2-3,CASSSVAGGPVTQYF
TRBV19,few,TRBJ2-1,CASSFDLNLYNEQFF
TRBV20-1,few,TRBJ2-5,CSAKRGGETQYF
TRBV5-6,NA,TRBJ1-5,CASSLRGPYSNQPQHF
TRBV11-2,NA,TRBJ2-2,CASSLDQGGFAGELFF
TRBV10-3,NA,TRBJ1-1,CAISDSSRTAAFF
TRBV6-6,many,TRBJ2-7,CASITRDIPYEQYF
TRBV29-1,NA,TRBJ1-1,CSVPDRMNTEAFF